These T cell receptor beta chains were read from a single sample in a study of T cell changes during pregnancy in multiple sclerosis. Data came from immunoSEQ multiplex PCR; TCRdb stores just in-frame clones and leaves some out. The sample holds tens of thousands of clones, more than 85% seen once. The starting material was peripheral blood, obtained in the first trimester of pregnancy. All receptors come from a female donor in good health, enrolled as a control in a pregnancy study. Each CDR3 is given with its conserved first and last residue. A D gene is named only where the DNA matches it firmly. Clone size is given for some rows only: seen once, a few or many times, or a class if the clone is expanded.

once	TRBV28	TRBD2	TRBJ2-3	TGTGCCAGCAGCCATCGTAGCGGGAGGGGCAGTGATACGCAGTATTTT	CASSHRSGRGSDTQYF
-	TRBV28	-	TRBJ2-1	TGTGCCAGCAGTTTTGGTCTGCGGGGAGCCGGCAATGAGCAGTTCTTC	CASSFGLRGAGNEQFF
-	TRBV5-6	TRBD1	TRBJ1-2	TGTGCCAGCAGCTCACCCTTAGGCAGGGGGCGTGAGGGCTACACCTTC	CASSSPLGRGREGYTF
once	TRBV28	TRBD2	TRBJ2-7	TGTGCCAGCAGTCTCGGGACTAGCGGGACCCACGAGCAGTACTTC	CASSLGTSGTHEQYF
once	TRBV7-7	TRBD2	TRBJ2-1	TGTGCTAGCAGCCCGGGACTAGCGGAACCCTACAATGAGCAGTTCTTC	CASSPGLAEPYNEQFF
-	TRBV6-5	TRBD1	TRBJ2-1	TGTGCCAGCACCAAAGGATGGGACAGAATCAATGAGCAGTTCTTC	CASTKGWDRINEQFF
-	TRBV7-8	TRBD1	TRBJ2-7	TGTGCCAGCAGCTTATGGGGACAGGAAGCCTACGAGCAGTACTTC	CASSLWGQEAYEQYF
-	TRBV5-4	-	TRBJ1-1	TGTGCCAGCAGCTACCCCCCAGGGCAAGCTTTCTTT	CASSYPPGQAFF
-	TRBV15	-	TRBJ1-1	TGTGCCACCGGTACAGGGACGGTTAACACTGAAGCTTTCTTT	CATGTGTVNTEAFF
-	TRBV2	-	TRBJ2-1	TGTGCCGACAGCAACTACAATGAGCAGTTCTTC	CADSNYNEQFF
-	TRBV4-2	TRBD1	TRBJ1-3	TGTGCCAGCACCGGACAGGGGGCAAATGGAAACACCATATATTTT	CASTGQGANGNTIYF
once	TRBV30	-	TRBJ1-5	TGTGCCTGGGGGGGGTGGTGTCAGCCCCAGCATTTT	CAWGGWCQPQHF
-	TRBV19	-	TRBJ1-4	TGTGCCAGCCGTCAGTCGAATGAAAAACTGTTTTTT	CASRQSNEKLFF
-	TRBV19	TRBD1	TRBJ1-5	TGTGCCAGTAGTCGGATAACAGGGGGCCCGGATCAGCCCCAGCATTTT	CASSRITGGPDQPQHF
-	TRBV5-1	-	TRBJ2-7	TGCGCCAGCAGCTTTCGACTTGAGCGTTACGAGCAGTACTTC	CASSFRLERYEQYF
few	TRBV28	TRBD1	TRBJ1-1	TGTGCCAGCACCGGACAGGGTTTAGGGGCTTTCTTT	CASTGQGLGAFF
-	TRBV5-4	-	TRBJ1-2	TGTGCCAGCAGCTTGGAGCGGAACTATGGCTACACCTTC	CASSLERNYGYTF
-	TRBV27	-	TRBJ2-4	TGTGCCAGCAGCCAGACGAGGGATTTCTCCATTCAGTACTTC	CASSQTRDFSIQYF
once	TRBV11-3	-	TRBJ2-3	TGTGCCAGCAGCTTTTCGAGCGGAGACTCAGATACGCAGTATTTT	CASSFSSGDSDTQYF
-	TRBV4-2	TRBD1	TRBJ2-7	TGTGCCAGCAGCACCCGACAGGGCGGCAACGAGCAGTACTTC	CASSTRQGGNEQYF
-	TRBV7-9	TRBD1	TRBJ2-6	TGTGCCAGCAGATTCGGACAGGGGCGCGGGGCCAACGTCCTGACTTTC	CASRFGQGRGANVLTF
-	TRBV28	TRBD1	TRBJ2-1	TGTGCCAGCAGTTCGATAGACAGGGGATTATTATATGAGCAGTTCTTC	CASSSIDRGLLYEQFF
few	TRBV4-1	-	TRBJ1-1	TGCGCCAGCAGCCATCCTTCTGGGGGCATGAACACTGAAGCTTTCTTT	CASSHPSGGMNTEAFF
once	TRBV4-2	-	TRBJ2-7	TGTGCCAGCAGCCCCCTAAGGGGGGGGATGTCCTACGAGCAGTACTTC	CASSPLRGGMSYEQYF
-	TRBV28	TRBD1	TRBJ2-1	TGTGCCAGCAGTCAACGTCGACAGGGTATCAATGAGCAGTTCTTC	CASSQRRQGINEQFF
-	TRBV19	-	TRBJ2-7	TGTGCCAGTAGCAAACAGGGTAACGAGCAGTACTTC	CASSKQGNEQYF
-	TRBV10-3	-	TRBJ2-7	TGTGCCATGCGGAGGCGGGATAGAAGCGAGCAGTACTTC	CAMRRRDRSEQYF
-	TRBV4-2	-	TRBJ2-5	TGTGCCAGCAGCAAAGGGACTCTCCAAGAGACCCAGTACTTC	CASSKGTLQETQYF
once	TRBV7-9	-	TRBJ2-7	TGTGCCAGCAGCCTCGGGACCTACGAGCAGTACTTC	CASSLGTYEQYF
-	TRBV10-1	-	TRBJ1-5	TGCGCCAGCAGTTTCAGAGGGCAGCCCCAGCATTTT	CASSFRGQPQHF
once	TRBV7-6	TRBD1	TRBJ2-7	TGTGCCAGCAGCGGATCGGGACAGGGTCTCTACGAGCAGTACTTC	CASSGSGQGLYEQYF
-	TRBV7-2	TRBD1	TRBJ2-5	TGTGCCAGCAGCCCAGGGACAGGGGGCTTCGAGACCCAGTACTTC	CASSPGTGGFETQYF
-	TRBV7-9	-	TRBJ2-7	TGTGCCAGCAGCTTAGGTTGGGGGGGGCTGGGTTCCTACGAGCAGTACTTC	CASSLGWGGLGSYEQYF
-	TRBV5-5	-	TRBJ2-2	TGTGCCAGCAGCTTCGATCAGGGCGGGAACACCGGGGAGCTGTTTTTT	CASSFDQGGNTGELFF
-	TRBV5-4	TRBD2	TRBJ2-1	TGTGCCAGCAGGCCAACCGGGACTAGCCGCTACAATGAGCAGTTCTTC	CASRPTGTSRYNEQFF
once	TRBV28	TRBD1	TRBJ2-7	TGTGCCAGCAGTGACGAAACAGGGGGATACTACGAGCAGTACTTC	CASSDETGGYYEQYF
-	TRBV29-1	TRBD2	TRBJ2-7	TGCAGCGTTGTAGGGACTAGCGGGAGTGGCTCCTACGAGCAGTACTTC	CSVVGTSGSGSYEQYF
-	TRBV6-5	-	TRBJ1-2	TGTGCCAGCAGTTACTCGTTGCGGGGACTTAACTATGGCTACACCTTC	CASSYSLRGLNYGYTF
-	TRBV28	TRBD2	TRBJ2-3	TGTGCCAGCAGTCCGTACGGCGGGAGGGACACAGATACGCAGTATTTT	CASSPYGGRDTDTQYF
-	TRBV7-8	-	TRBJ2-7	TGTGCCAGCAGCTCAGGCGCTCAGCGGAGTACCTACGAGCAGTACTTC	CASSSGAQRSTYEQYF
-	TRBV6-5	TRBD2	TRBJ2-1	TGTGCCAGCCTTTCCCCACTAGCGGGGGAGCAGTTCTTC	CASLSPLAGEQFF
-	TRBV2	-	TRBJ2-3	TGTGCCAGCAGTCCCTTCCTTAGCACAGATACGCAGTATTTT	CASSPFLSTDTQYF
-	TRBV27	-	TRBJ2-1	TGTGCCAGCACCAGCGTAAGCTCCTACAATGAGCAGTTCTTC	CASTSVSSYNEQFF
-	TRBV7-2	-	TRBJ2-7	TGTGCCAGCACCAGTCCGGGGGTCCACGAGCAGTACTTC	CASTSPGVHEQYF
-	TRBV7-9	TRBD2	TRBJ2-7	TGTGCCAGCAGCTCTACTAGCGGGGGTTGGGAGCAGTACTTC	CASSSTSGGWEQYF
-	TRBV30	-	TRBJ2-3	TGTGCCTGGAATTTTAGGGGGGGGTTCGGCACAGATACGCAGTATTTT	CAWNFRGGFGTDTQYF
-	TRBV2	-	TRBJ1-4	TGTGCCAGCAGTGCAGATGAAAAACTGTTTTTT	CASSADEKLFF
-	TRBV2	-	TRBJ1-5	TGTGCCAGCAGTGACAACAATCAGCCCCAGCATTTT	CASSDNNQPQHF
-	TRBV12-5	TRBD2	TRBJ2-5	TGTGCTAGTGGTCCCACGTGCCGCCAAGGACTAGCAGGGGAAGGGACCCAGTACTTC	CASGPTCRQGLAGEGTQYF
-	TRBV5-1	TRBD1	TRBJ2-7	TGCGCCAGCAGCTCCGGGACAGCATACGAGCAGTACTTC	CASSSGTAYEQYF
-	TRBV5-1	-	TRBJ2-7	TGCGCCAGCAGCTTGCTGACACTCTACTCCTACGAGCAGTACTTC	CASSLLTLYSYEQYF
-	TRBV27	TRBD2	TRBJ2-3	TGTGCCAGCAGCCCACTAGCGGGTAGCACAGATACGCAGTATTTT	CASSPLAGSTDTQYF
-	TRBV6-5	TRBD1	TRBJ2-7	TGTGCCAGCAGGCGGGGACAGGGGGTTTACGAGCAGTACTTC	CASRRGQGVYEQYF
-	TRBV6-5	-	TRBJ1-2	TGTGCCAGCAGTTTAGGACAGACCTATGGCTACACCTTC	CASSLGQTYGYTF
-	TRBV28	TRBD1	TRBJ1-2	TGTGCCACCGACAGACAGGGGAAGTCCTATGGCTACACCTTC	CATDRQGKSYGYTF